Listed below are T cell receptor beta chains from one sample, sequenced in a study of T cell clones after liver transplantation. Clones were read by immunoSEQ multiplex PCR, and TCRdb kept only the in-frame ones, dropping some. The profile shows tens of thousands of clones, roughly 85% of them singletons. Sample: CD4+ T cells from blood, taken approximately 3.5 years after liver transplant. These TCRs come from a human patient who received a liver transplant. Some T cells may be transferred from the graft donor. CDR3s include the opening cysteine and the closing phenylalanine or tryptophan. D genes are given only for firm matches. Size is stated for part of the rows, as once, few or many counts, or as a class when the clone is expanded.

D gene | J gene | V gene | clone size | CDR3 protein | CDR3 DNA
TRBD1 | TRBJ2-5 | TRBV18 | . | CASSPLKLGQGRQETQYF | TGTGCCAGCTCACCACTGAAATTAGGACAGGGGCGACAAGAGACCCAGTACTTC
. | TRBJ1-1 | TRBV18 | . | CASSPRHANTEAFF | TGTGCCAGCTCACCACGCCACGCCAACACTGAAGCTTTCTTT
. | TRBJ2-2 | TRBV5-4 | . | CASSLEQPHTGELFF | TGTGCCAGCAGCTTGGAACAGCCTCACACCGGGGAGCTGTTTTTT
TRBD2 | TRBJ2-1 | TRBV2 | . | CASRNSGNEQFF | TGTGCCAGCAGAAATAGCGGGAATGAGCAGTTCTTC
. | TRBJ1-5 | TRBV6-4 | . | CASSAPGRRNPNQPQHF | TGTGCCAGCAGTGCACCGGGACGTCGGAACCCAAATCAGCCCCAGCATTTT
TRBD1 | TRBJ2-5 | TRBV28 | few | CASSFRGYLVHF | TGTGCCAGCAGTTTCAGGGGGTATCTGGTGCACTTC
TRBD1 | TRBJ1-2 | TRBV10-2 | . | CASSEGDRPANYGYTF | TGCGCCAGCAGTGAGGGGGACAGACCTGCTAACTATGGCTACACCTTC
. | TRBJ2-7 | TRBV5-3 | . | CASSFGSSYEQYF | TGTGCCAGCAGCTTCGGGAGCTCCTACGAGCAGTACTTC
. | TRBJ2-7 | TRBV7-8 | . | CASSLSRSSYEQYF | TGTGCCAGCAGCTTATCACGCAGCTCCTACGAGCAGTACTTC
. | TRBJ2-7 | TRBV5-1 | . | CASSLGGGGTTGSYEQYF | TGCGCCAGCAGCTTGGGAGGGGGGGGCACCACGGGGTCCTACGAGCAGTACTTC
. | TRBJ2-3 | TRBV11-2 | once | CASRKQDIDTQYF | TGTGCCAGCAGAAAACAGGATATAGATACGCAGTATTTT
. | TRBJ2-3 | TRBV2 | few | CASSPRTGGTDTQYF | TGTGCCAGCAGCCCAAGGACAGGAGGGACAGATACGCAGTATTTT
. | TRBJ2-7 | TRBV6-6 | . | CASSYTGLGSYEQYF | TGTGCCAGCAGTTACACGGGCCTCGGTTCCTACGAGCAGTACTTC
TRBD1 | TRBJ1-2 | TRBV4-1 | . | CASSPQGTGYGYTF | TGCGCCAGCAGCCCACAGGGGACTGGCTATGGCTACACCTTC
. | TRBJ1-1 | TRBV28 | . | CASHGIRRGQRDTEAFF | TGTGCCAGCCATGGGATTCGCAGGGGCCAGAGGGACACTGAAGCTTTCTTT
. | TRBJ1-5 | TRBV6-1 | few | CAISWTRVSNQPQHF | TGTGCCATCTCATGGACAAGGGTTAGCAATCAGCCCCAGCATTTT
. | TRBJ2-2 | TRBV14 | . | CASSQDRRTGELFF | TGTGCCAGCAGCCAAGATAGGCGTACCGGGGAGCTGTTTTTT
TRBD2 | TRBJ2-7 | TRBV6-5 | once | CASSYSSGNYEQYF | TGTGCCAGCAGCTACTCTAGCGGGAACTACGAGCAGTACTTC
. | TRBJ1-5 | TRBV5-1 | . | CASSPDGSNQPQHF | TGCGCCAGCAGCCCAGACGGGAGCAATCAGCCCCAGCATTTT